This TCR beta chain derives from a study of T cells expressing NK-cell markers. Turning to the study itself: In sorted CD3+CD56+NKG2C+, CD3+CD56+NKG2C- and CD3+CD56-NKG2C+ T cells, TCR beta repertoires were obtained. Seven HCMV-seropositive donors and one seronegative donor made up the eight sequenced donors.

By frequency, this clonotype registers hyperexpanded. Germline V CDR1 and CDR2: LGHNA, YSLEER. The CDR3 has 18 residues. With the 5' RACE reads reprocessed, TCRdb shows one record per CDR3 protein and no DNA. This listing includes over 100,000 distinct CDR3 sequences. This clonotype was sampled from a woman aged 18 to 69 in good health. The rearrangement uses TRBV4-3 and TRBJ2-6; TCRdb gives TRBD1 as the D gene, but with no DNA this cannot be confirmed. What was sequenced was blood T cells: a sorted CD56 or NKG2C T cell subset, CD4+ or CD8+ T cells, or bulk PBMC T cells (not recorded which). The CDR3: CASSQDPGGPSGANVLTF.